The source of this T cell receptor (beta chain) is a study of T cell repertoires in cytomegalovirus infection. Study at large: The public TCR beta signatures pointed to both CMV infection and matching HLA type. Notes on the study in general: The cumulative frequency of public TCR beta families identified carriers of CMV plus the relevant HLA. Within the response measured ex vivo, HLA-C-restricted CMV-specific TCR beta clonotypes were dominant.

The CDR3 is 15 amino acids. Trimming cost V 8 bases and J 7 bases, with 23 bases left between them. CDR1 MDHEN and CDR2 SYDVKM come from the germline V gene. Note on this clonotype: The antigen remains unidentified.

TCRdb re-derived calls from the reads in MiXCR, one entry per CDR3 protein. The top ten hold around 3.2% of the sample, which has fewer than 200,000 distinct CDR3 sequences, about 21% seen once. The rearrangement joins TRBV28 to TRBJ1-2, with D unresolved. This clonotype was sampled from a human donor in good health (CMV status not recorded). Some clones in this sample may be carry-over from other donors' samples. The specimen sequenced was PBMCs. This CDR3 reads CASAVPGLRSGGYTF. The CDR3 nucleotides read TGTGCCAGCGCAGTCCCGGGTTTGCGGAGTGGTGGCTACACCTTC.